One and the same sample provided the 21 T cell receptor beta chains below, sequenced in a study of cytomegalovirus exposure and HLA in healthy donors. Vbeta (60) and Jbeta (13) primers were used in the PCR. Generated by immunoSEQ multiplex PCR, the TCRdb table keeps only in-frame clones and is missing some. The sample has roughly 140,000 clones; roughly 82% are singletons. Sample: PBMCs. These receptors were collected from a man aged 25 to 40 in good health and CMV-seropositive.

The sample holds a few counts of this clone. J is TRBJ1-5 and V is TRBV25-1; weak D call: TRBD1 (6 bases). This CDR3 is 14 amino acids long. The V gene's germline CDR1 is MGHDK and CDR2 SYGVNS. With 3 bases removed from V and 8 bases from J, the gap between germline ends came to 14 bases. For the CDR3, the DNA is TGTGCCAGCAGTGATCCGACAGGCAGGGAGCCCCAGCATTTT. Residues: CASSDPTGREPQHF.

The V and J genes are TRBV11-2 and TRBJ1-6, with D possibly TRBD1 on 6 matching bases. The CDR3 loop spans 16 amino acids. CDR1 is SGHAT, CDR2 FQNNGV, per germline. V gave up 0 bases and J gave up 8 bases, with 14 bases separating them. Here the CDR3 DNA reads TGTGCCAGCAGCTTAGATCGGGGCGGACAGTATTCACCCCTCCACTTT. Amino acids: CASSLDRGGQYSPLHF.

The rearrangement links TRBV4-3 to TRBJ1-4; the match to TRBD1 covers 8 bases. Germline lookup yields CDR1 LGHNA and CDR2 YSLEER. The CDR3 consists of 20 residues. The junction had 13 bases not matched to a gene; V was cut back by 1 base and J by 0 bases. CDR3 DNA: TGCGCCAGCAGCCAAGGCCCATACGTAGGACAGGGTGCAACTAATGAAAAACTGTTTTTT. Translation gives CASSQGPYVGQGATNEKLFF.

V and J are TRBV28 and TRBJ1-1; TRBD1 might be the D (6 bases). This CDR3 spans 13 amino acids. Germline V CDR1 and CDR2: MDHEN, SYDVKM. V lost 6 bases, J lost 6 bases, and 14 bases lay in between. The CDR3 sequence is CASSLQGKSEAFF. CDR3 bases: TGTGCCAGCAGCCTACAGGGAAAATCTGAAGCTTTCTTT.

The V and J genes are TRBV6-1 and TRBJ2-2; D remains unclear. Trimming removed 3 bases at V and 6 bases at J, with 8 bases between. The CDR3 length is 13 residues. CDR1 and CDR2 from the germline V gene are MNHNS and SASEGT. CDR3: CASSDYNPGELFF. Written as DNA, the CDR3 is TGTGCCAGCAGTGACTATAATCCCGGGGAGCTGTTTTTT.

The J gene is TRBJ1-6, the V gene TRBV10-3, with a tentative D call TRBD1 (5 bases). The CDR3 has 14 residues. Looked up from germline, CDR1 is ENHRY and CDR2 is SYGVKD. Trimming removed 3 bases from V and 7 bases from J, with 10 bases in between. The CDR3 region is CAISEIGGNSPLHF. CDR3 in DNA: TGTGCCATCAGTGAAATTGGGGGGAATTCACCCCTCCACTTT.

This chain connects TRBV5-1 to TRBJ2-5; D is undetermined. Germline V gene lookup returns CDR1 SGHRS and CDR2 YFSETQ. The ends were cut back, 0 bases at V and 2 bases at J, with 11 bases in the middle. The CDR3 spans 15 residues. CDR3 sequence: CASSLAAGFQETQYF. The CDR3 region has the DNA TGCGCCAGCAGCTTGGCGGCAGGTTTTCAAGAGACCCAGTACTTC.

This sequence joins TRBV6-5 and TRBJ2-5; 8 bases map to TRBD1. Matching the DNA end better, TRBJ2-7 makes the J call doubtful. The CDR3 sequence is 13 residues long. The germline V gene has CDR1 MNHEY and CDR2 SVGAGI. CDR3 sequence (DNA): TGTGCCAGCAGTCGCGACAGGGGCCACGAGCAGTACTTC. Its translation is CASSRDRGHEQYF.

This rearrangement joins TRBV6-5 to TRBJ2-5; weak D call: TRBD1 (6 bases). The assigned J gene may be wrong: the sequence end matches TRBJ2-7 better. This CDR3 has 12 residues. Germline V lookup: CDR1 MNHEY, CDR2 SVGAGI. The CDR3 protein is CASSNTGYEQYF. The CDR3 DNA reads TGTGCCAGCAGCAATACAGGGTACGAGCAGTACTTC.

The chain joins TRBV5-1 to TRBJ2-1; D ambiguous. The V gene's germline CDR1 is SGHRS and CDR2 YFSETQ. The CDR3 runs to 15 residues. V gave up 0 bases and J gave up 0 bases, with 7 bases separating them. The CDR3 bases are TGCGCCAGCAGCTTGGGATCGAGCTCCTACAATGAGCAGTTCTTC. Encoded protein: CASSLGSSSYNEQFF.

The CDR3 is CASRPDRAGTQYF. The DNA for the CDR3 is TGTGCCAGCAGACCGGACAGGGCAGGGACCCAGTACTTC. The rearrangement links TRBV28 to TRBJ2-5; 8 positions agree with TRBD1. Losses at the gene ends were 6 bases for V and 7 bases for J; bases not matched to a gene: 7. Per germline, CDR1 MDHEN and CDR2 SYDVKM. The CDR3 consists of 13 residues.

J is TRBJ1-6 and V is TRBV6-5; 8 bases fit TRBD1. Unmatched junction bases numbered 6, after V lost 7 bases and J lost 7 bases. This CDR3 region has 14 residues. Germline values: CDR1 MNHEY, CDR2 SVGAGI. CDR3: CASTAGQVNSPLHF. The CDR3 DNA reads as TGTGCCAGCACTGCGGGACAGGTCAATTCACCCCTCCACTTT.

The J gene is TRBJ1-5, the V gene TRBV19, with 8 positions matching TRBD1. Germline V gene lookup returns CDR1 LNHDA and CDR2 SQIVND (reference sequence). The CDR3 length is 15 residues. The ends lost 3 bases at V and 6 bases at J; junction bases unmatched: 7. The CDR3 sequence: CASSILDRGGQPQHF. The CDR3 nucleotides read TGTGCCAGTAGTATCCTCGACAGGGGAGGTCAGCCCCAGCATTTT.

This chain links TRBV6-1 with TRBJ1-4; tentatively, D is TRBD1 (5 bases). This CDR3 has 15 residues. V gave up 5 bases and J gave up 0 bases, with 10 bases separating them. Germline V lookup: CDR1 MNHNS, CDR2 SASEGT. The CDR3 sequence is CASSIDSATNEKLFF. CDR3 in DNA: TGTGCCAGCAGTATCGACAGCGCAACTAATGAAAAACTGTTTTTT.

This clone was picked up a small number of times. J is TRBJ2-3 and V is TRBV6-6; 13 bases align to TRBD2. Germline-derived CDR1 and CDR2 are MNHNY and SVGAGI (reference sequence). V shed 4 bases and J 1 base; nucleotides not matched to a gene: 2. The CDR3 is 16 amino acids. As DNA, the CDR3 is TGTGCCAGCAGTTTTGGACTAGCGGGGGGCACAGATACGCAGTATTTT. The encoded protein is CASSFGLAGGTDTQYF.

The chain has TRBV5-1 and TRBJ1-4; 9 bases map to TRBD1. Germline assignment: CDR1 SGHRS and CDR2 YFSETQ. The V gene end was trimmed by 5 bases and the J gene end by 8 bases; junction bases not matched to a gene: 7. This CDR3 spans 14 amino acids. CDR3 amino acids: CASSSGTGNEKLFF. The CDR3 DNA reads TGCGCCAGCAGTTCCGGGACAGGGAACGAAAAACTGTTTTTT.

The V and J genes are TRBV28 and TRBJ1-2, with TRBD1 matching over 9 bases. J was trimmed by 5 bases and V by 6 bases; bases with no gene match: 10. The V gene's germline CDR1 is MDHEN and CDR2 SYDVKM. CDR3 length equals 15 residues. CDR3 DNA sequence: TGTGCCAGCAGGCTGGACAGGGGACCCACTTATGGCTACACCTTC. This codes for CASRLDRGPTYGYTF.

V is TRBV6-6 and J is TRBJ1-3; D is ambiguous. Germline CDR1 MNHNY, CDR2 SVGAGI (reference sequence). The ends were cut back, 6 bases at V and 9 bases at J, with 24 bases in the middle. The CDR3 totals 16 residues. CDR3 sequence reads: CASRPRGWEEKFTIYF. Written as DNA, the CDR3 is TGTGCCAGCAGACCCCGTGGGTGGGAGGAGAAGTTCACCATATATTTT.

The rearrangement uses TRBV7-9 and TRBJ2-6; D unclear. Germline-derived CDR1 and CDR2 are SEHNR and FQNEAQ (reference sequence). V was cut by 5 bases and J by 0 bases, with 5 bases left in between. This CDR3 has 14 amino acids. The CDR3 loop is CASSTVSGANVLTF. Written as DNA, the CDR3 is TGTGCCAGCAGCACAGTCTCTGGGGCCAACGTCCTGACTTTC.

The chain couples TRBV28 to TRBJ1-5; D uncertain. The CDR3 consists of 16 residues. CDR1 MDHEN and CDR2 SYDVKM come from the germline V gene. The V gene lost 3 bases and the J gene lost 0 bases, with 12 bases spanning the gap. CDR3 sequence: CASSLGSYNSNQPQHF. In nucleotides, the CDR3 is TGTGCCAGCAGTTTGGGCAGTTACAATAGCAATCAGCCCCAGCATTTT.

CDR3 in DNA: TGTGCCAGCAGACCTCAGGGGGCGGGCTATGGCTACACCTTC. This codes for CASRPQGAGYGYTF. This chain connects TRBV6-5 to TRBJ1-2; TRBD1 matches at 8 bases. V shed 6 bases, J shed 4 bases, and the junction held 7 bases outside the gene matches. Germline V CDR1 and CDR2: MNHEY, SVGAGI. The CDR3 is 14 amino acids.